This T cell receptor (beta chain) was profiled in a study of T cell responses to AZD1222 COVID-19 vaccine (dated by TCRdb to about 2021). General notes on the study: AZD1222 recipients whose second dose came at about 4 weeks and those whose second dose came at about 12 weeks were combined into one group, since spike-specific TCR depth and breadth did not differ between the two schedules. TCR sequencing was performed for about 250 trial participants, of whom some 200 were given two doses of AZD1222 and 26 were given two doses of MenACWY control vaccine. Trial participants were enrolled by age into subgroups of 18-55, 56-69 and 70-plus years, and about 150, 27 and 61 TCR-sequenced participants, respectively, were included in these subgroups. What the research found in general, with its limitations: Reportedly, almost half of the unique spike-specific TCRs recognized epitopes lying outside the regions that are mutated in the B.1.351 and B.1.1.7 variants. Conclusions about previously exposed vaccinees were limited because only six AZD1222 recipients were SARS-CoV-2 seropositive at baseline. Because no day 14 peak-response samples were available, repertoires were characterized only after the peak T cell response. After two AZD1222 doses, spike-specific TCR breadth and depth were significantly higher than at day 0 and than in MenACWY recipients. Most participants were white British and females outnumbered males, and the authors suggested that clonal diversity may have been underestimated. The 56-69-year group was small, and its depth increase did not reach significance, likely because of low power. The whole spike protein was spanned by vaccine-associated CD4 TCRs, and dominant responses were seen in regions 160-218 and 743-854.

The CDR3 regions of human TCRbeta chains were subjected to immunosequencing. The paper's data handling went like this. Repertoire TCRs were checked for matches against a reference library of SARS-CoV-2-specific TCRs that had been generated using the MIRA antigen-specificity platform. Breadth meant the fraction of unique TCRs that were SARS-CoV-2-associated, whereas depth meant the fraction of total T cells that were SARS-CoV-2-associated. Each spike-specific TCR was assigned to its reactive spike region and to a CD4 or CD8 class using the MIRA data. Log10-transformed breadth and depth values were compared by one-way ANOVA with Sidak's multiple comparisons tests. TCRdb provides this immuneACCESS table in a form limited to in-frame rearrangements. Some clones are lacking; in checked studies, under half of them reflect an unresolved V gene, and why the rest are absent is not known. V, J and clone size are taken as reported in that table, and D and trimming were inferred from the DNA itself. The sample records 100,000 to 150,000 clones, approximately 90% of which are singletons. The leading ten clones occupy around 24% of the sample.

The CDR3 contains 13 residues, cysteine and phenylalanine counted. This entry keeps only the CDR3 DNA: 39 bases, framed from base 1. Trimming leaves V shorter by 7 bases and J shorter by 4 bases, with the junction holding 4 bases beyond the gene matches. Based on the germline V gene, the CDR1 and CDR2 sequences are MNHEY and SVGAGI. The meaning of the sample's time point label: baseline before first vaccination. Samples from vaccinated people were obtained from the UK trials COV001 and COV002, which included a single-blind randomized controlled phase 2/3 trial of AZD1222 (ChAdOx1 nCoV-19) in healthy adults. Trial participant PBMC samples were collected at day 0 and day 28 after the second dose for TCRbeta chain sequencing. Turning to this clone: Its recognized antigen is unknown. Per-base quality was not reported, and no clone a single base away is much larger than it.

The starting material was peripheral blood, obtained on day 0 of AZD1222 vaccination. The rearranged segments are TRBV6-5 and TRBJ2-1, with 7 bases in between that match TRBD1. This receptor was taken from an adult in good health. The CDR3 has the sequence CASTTGLYNEQFF. The base sequence is TGTGCCAGCACGACAGGGCTTTACAATGAGCAGTTCTTC.